One and the same sample provided the 25 T cell receptor beta chains below, sequenced in a study of cytomegalovirus exposure and HLA in healthy donors. With 60 Vbeta and 13 Jbeta primers, the PCR was carried out. Clones were read by immunoSEQ multiplex PCR, and TCRdb kept only the in-frame ones, dropping some. Here the sample spans fewer than 300,000 clones, 80% being singletons. The sequenced sample consisted of PBMCs. The receptor source for this set is a girl under 10 years old in good health and CMV-seronegative.

The gene calls are TRBV19 and TRBJ1-1; D unresolved. CDR1 and CDR2 (germline): LNHDA, SQIVND (reference sequence). Trimming removed 5 bases at V and 4 bases at J, with 17 bases between. This CDR3 has 15 residues. CDR3 loop: CASSFNLDSSTEAFF. In DNA, the CDR3 is TGTGCCAGTAGTTTCAACTTGGACTCTAGCACTGAAGCTTTCTTT.

The V call is TRBV29-1, the J call TRBJ2-1, with D unclear. Trimming cost V 7 bases and J 3 bases, with 7 bases left between them. The CDR3 runs 11 residues. Germline-derived CDR1 and CDR2 are SQVTM and ANQGSEA. Here the CDR3 DNA reads TGCAGCGCAGACATCTACAATGAGCAGTTCTTC. Translating gives CSADIYNEQFF.

This clone was observed a few times. V is TRBV6-1 and J is TRBJ2-5, with 8 bases identical to TRBD1. The end of the DNA fits TRBJ2-7 better, so the J call may be wrong. CDR3 length: 12 residues. The germline V gene has CDR1 MNHNS and CDR2 SASEGT. The CDR3 is CASRTGNYEQYF. As DNA, the CDR3 is TGTGCCAGTCGGACAGGGAACTACGAGCAGTACTTC.

V usage is TRBV14 and J usage is TRBJ1-4; TRBD1 is a possible D gene (6 bases). The CDR3 contains 16 residues. Germline V gene data show CDR1 as SGHDN and CDR2 as FVKESK. Trimming took off 1 base at V and 8 bases at J, with 17 bases between the two ends. In DNA, the CDR3 is TGTGCCAGCAGCCAAGCGAAGGGACAAACGTGGGAAAAACTGTTTTTT. It specifies CASSQAKGQTWEKLFF.

This clone appeared once. V and J are TRBV5-1 and TRBJ1-2; possible D gene TRBD1, 5 bases. Germline CDR1 and CDR2: SGHRS and YFSETQ. With 0 bases removed from V and 3 bases from J, the gap between germline ends came to 12 bases. This CDR3 has 15 residues. CDR3 in DNA: TGCGCCAGCAGCTTGGTCAACAGGCAGGACTATGGCTACACCTTC. This sequence encodes CASSLVNRQDYGYTF.

The table lists this clone with a few counts. The chain recombines TRBV7-9 with TRBJ1-2; 9 positions agree with TRBD1. Per germline, CDR1 SEHNR and CDR2 FQNEAQ (reference sequence). The CDR3 is made up of 12 amino acids. With 5 bases clipped from V and 8 bases from J, the junction kept 3 bases outside the gene matches. CDR3 coding DNA: TGTGCCAGCAGCGGTACAGGGGGCGGCTACACCTTC. The encoded protein is CASSGTGGGYTF.

The J gene is TRBJ2-7, the V gene TRBV30, with 7 bases aligning to TRBD1. The CDR3 totals 20 residues. Germline CDR1 reads GTSNPN; CDR2 reads SVGIG (reference sequence). After removal of 0 bases from V and 4 bases from J, the junction contained 24 bases not matched to a gene. CDR3 in amino acids: CAWSVLLGQPPRTRGYEQYF. Written as DNA, the CDR3 is TGTGCCTGGAGTGTATTATTGGGACAGCCACCCCGCACCAGGGGGTACGAGCAGTACTTC.

In its sample, this clone was seen a few times. The chain carries TRBV28 and TRBJ2-5; a weak D match, TRBD1 (6 bases). The CDR3 is 14 amino acids. The V and J ends lost 6 bases and 5 bases respectively, with 16 bases between them. CDR1 is MDHEN and CDR2 is SYDVKM in the germline V gene. Here the CDR3 reads CASSRTAGQETQYF. The CDR3, as DNA: TGTGCCAGCAGCCGGACAGCCGGCCAGGAGACCCAGTACTTC.

The rearrangement uses TRBV30 and TRBJ1-2; possible D gene TRBD1, 5 bases. The CDR3 consists of 14 residues. The germline gives CDR1 GTSNPN, CDR2 SVGIG (reference sequence). With 6 bases removed from V and 0 bases from J, the gap between germline ends came to 14 bases. The CDR3 DNA sequence: TGTGCCTGCCAGACAGTAGATCCTAACTATGGCTACACCTTC. The encoded protein is CACQTVDPNYGYTF.

V is TRBV27 and J is TRBJ2-2; a possible D gene is TRBD1 (6 bases). The germline CDR1 and CDR2 sequences are MNHEY and SMNVEV (reference sequence). V dropped 5 bases and J dropped 6 bases, with 13 bases sitting between them. There are 14 residues in the CDR3. Here the CDR3 reads CASSQQGVPGELFF. CDR3 in DNA: TGTGCCAGCAGTCAACAGGGAGTCCCCGGGGAGCTGTTTTTT.

This rearrangement joins TRBV7-9 to TRBJ2-7; TRBD2 is a possible D gene (5 bases). CDR3 size: 14 residues. Germline V CDR1 and CDR2: SEHNR, FQNEAQ (reference sequence). V lost 4 bases and J lost 6, with 16 bases in between. CDR3 nucleotides: TGTGCCAGCAGCTCACCGACTAACCGCCTCGAGCAGTACTTC. Amino acids: CASSSPTNRLEQYF.

The gene calls are TRBV6-5 and TRBJ1-1; a weak D match, TRBD1 (5 bases). Germline V gene data show CDR1 as MNHEY and CDR2 as SVGAGI. V shed 0 bases and J shed 5 bases, with 13 bases lying between them. The CDR3 extends over 15 amino acids. The CDR3 region has the DNA TGTGCCAGCAGTTACTCGGCTGGGGCGGGAACTGAAGCTTTCTTT. This codes for CASSYSAGAGTEAFF.

The V gene is TRBV30, the J gene TRBJ2-3; 8 bases agree with TRBD2. J was trimmed by 4 bases and V by 1 base; bases with no gene match: 13. This CDR3 is built from 17 residues. The germline CDR1 and CDR2 sequences are GTSNPN and SVGIG (reference sequence). CDR3 in amino acids: CAWSEPFSGVRPDTQYF. CDR3 DNA sequence: TGTGCCTGGAGTGAGCCTTTTAGCGGGGTGCGGCCAGATACGCAGTATTTT.

The chain uses TRBV4-1 and TRBJ2-7; TRBD1 agrees at 9 bases. J was trimmed by 7 bases and V by 4 bases; bases with no gene match: 11. Per germline, CDR1 MGHRA and CDR2 YSYEKL. This CDR3 comprises 15 residues. The CDR3 sequence is CASSLRDREGGEQYF. DNA for the CDR3: TGCGCCAGCAGCCTCCGGGACAGGGAGGGTGGGGAGCAGTACTTC.

The chain has TRBV6-5 and TRBJ2-1; 7 bases line up with TRBD1. CDR3 length equals 14 residues. Per germline, CDR1 MNHEY and CDR2 SVGAGI. Unmatched junction bases numbered 12, after V lost 6 bases and J lost 10 bases. The DNA of the CDR3 is TGTGCCAGCAGACCGGACAGGATTCTCAGGGAGCAGTTCTTC. This translates into CASRPDRILREQFF.

The chain links TRBV6-6 to TRBJ2-3, with 8 nucleotides matching TRBD2. The CDR3 loop spans 16 amino acids. Trimming took 5 bases from V and 1 from J; bases not matched to a gene: 8. Germline V gene lookup returns CDR1 MNHNY and CDR2 SVGAGI (reference sequence). The CDR3 loop is CASSLGTRAGTDTQYF. CDR3 nucleotides: TGTGCCAGCAGTCTCGGGACTAGAGCTGGCACAGATACGCAGTATTTT.

The V and J genes are TRBV7-9 and TRBJ1-4; D unresolved. Germline V CDR1 and CDR2: SEHNR, FQNEAQ (reference sequence). V gave up 6 bases and J gave up 5 bases, with 10 bases separating them. CDR3 length: 13 residues. CDR3 region: CASSYRVNEKLFF. For the CDR3, the DNA is TGTGCCAGCAGTTACCGGGTGAATGAAAAACTGTTTTTT.

J is TRBJ2-1 and V is TRBV10-3; TRBD2 aligns across 9 bases. The V gene end was trimmed by 7 bases and the J gene end by 8 bases; junction bases not matched to a gene: 12. Germline assignment: CDR1 ENHRY and CDR2 SYGVKD. The CDR3 consists of 15 residues. The chain's CDR3 is CAINAGLAGDDEQFF. As DNA, the CDR3 is TGTGCCATCAATGCAGGCTTAGCGGGAGACGATGAGCAGTTCTTC.

The rearrangement uses TRBV2 and TRBJ1-4, with D possibly matching TRBD1 (6 bases). CDR3 length: 13 residues. CDR1 and CDR2 (germline): SNHLY, FYNNEI. Trimming removed 11 bases at V and 3 bases at J, with 13 bases between. The CDR3 region is CASGRGSNEKLFF. Written as DNA, the CDR3 is TGTGCCTCAGGGAGGGGGTCTAATGAAAAACTGTTTTTT.

V gene TRBV18 combines with J gene TRBJ2-7, with 7 bases aligning to TRBD2. V lost 8 bases to trimming and J lost 2 bases; unmatched junction nucleotides: 12. The germline V gene encodes CDR1 KGHSH and CDR2 LQKENI. The CDR3 runs to 15 residues. The CDR3 region has the DNA TGTGCCAGCCGACGGGAGCTAGCGGCCCCCTACGAGCAGTACTTC. Protein sequence: CASRRELAAPYEQYF.

The V gene is TRBV6-1, the J gene TRBJ1-5; D call uncertain. Germline lookup yields CDR1 MNHNS and CDR2 SASEGT. Trimming removed 3 bases from V and 2 bases from J, with 17 bases in between. The CDR3 is made up of 17 amino acids. The CDR3: CASSDPPPLRGNQPQHF. CDR3 sequence (DNA): TGTGCCAGCAGTGACCCCCCGCCCCTACGCGGCAATCAGCCCCAGCATTTT.

This clone was observed a few times. The V and J genes are TRBV5-1 and TRBJ2-5; D is uncertain. Trimming took off 3 bases at V and 0 bases at J, with 3 bases between the two ends. This CDR3 region has 12 residues. CDR1 is SGHRS and CDR2 is YFSETQ in the germline V gene. CDR3 residues: CASSYNQETQYF. In DNA form, the CDR3 reads TGCGCCAGCAGCTACAACCAAGAGACCCAGTACTTC.

The chain carries TRBV19 and TRBJ1-6; the D is unclear. This CDR3 is 15 amino acids long. Per the germline V gene, CDR1 is LNHDA and CDR2 is SQIVND (reference sequence). With 5 bases removed from V and 10 bases from J, the gap between germline ends came to 18 bases. CDR3 nucleotides: TGTGCCAGTAGTGGTCGGAGGGAAGCAGCCTCACCCCTCCACTTT. Amino acid sequence: CASSGRREAASPLHF.

V usage is TRBV27 and J usage is TRBJ2-7; TRBD1 matches at 7 bases. The germline gives CDR1 MNHEY, CDR2 SMNVEV (reference sequence). This CDR3 is built from 15 residues. V was clipped by 8 bases and J by 3 bases; unmatched bases: 13. CDR3 in amino acids: CASSYLGGAVYEQYF. For the CDR3, the DNA is TGTGCCAGCTCCTACCTAGGGGGCGCCGTCTACGAGCAGTACTTC.

The CDR3 region is CASSQVRTGPGYTF. The CDR3 DNA follows: TGTGCCAGCAGCCAAGTCCGGACAGGGCCTGGCTACACCTTC. J is TRBJ1-2 and V is TRBV14, with 8 bases identical to TRBD1. This CDR3 spans 14 amino acids. Per germline, CDR1 SGHDN and CDR2 FVKESK. V lost 1 base, J lost 7 bases, and 5 bases stayed unmatched.